The T cell receptor (beta chain) described here comes from a study of metastatic and nonmetastatic thyroid tumors. Study-level points and caveats: Across blood and tumor, TCR beta diversity in malignant thyroid tumors was reportedly significantly higher than in benign nodules.

Authors' processing steps: CDR3 was compared across clinicopathological groups, and the resulting differences were used to build a distant-metastasis classifier for papillary thyroid cancer. MiXCR was used by TCRdb to re-call the PCR reads. These V and J calls derive from TCRdb rather than the authors' analysis. Counted here are 11,000 to 15,000 clones, around 25% occurring once; the ten biggest clones make up about 10%. Among the patients, none had received any treatment before thyroid surgery. The V end lost 0 bases, the J end lost 10 bases, and 17 bases lay between the germline ends. Germline V gene lookup returns CDR1 SGDLS and CDR2 YYNGEE. CDR3 length: 15 amino acids. This clone has just a few counts. Its antigen remains unknown. A read error may explain this, as a much larger clone is one base away.

Sequences were obtained from tumor tissue. This TCR came from a female donor with papillary thyroid cancer or a benign thyroid nodule (not recorded which). Some clones in this sample may be carry-over from other donors' samples. The rearrangement joins TRBV9 to TRBJ2-1; D perhaps matches TRBD2 (6 bases). This CDR3 is CASSVVNGRSEEQFF. In DNA form, the CDR3 reads TGTGCCAGCAGCGTAGTTAACGGGAGATCTGAGGAGCAGTTCTTC.